A single sample gave rise to the 17 T cell receptor beta chains below, sequenced in a study of blood T cell repertoires in COVID-19. Method: immunoSEQ multiplex PCR; TCRdb's copy keeps in-frame clones and lacks some. The sample shows some 97,000 clones, approximately 93% of them seen only once. Sequences were obtained from peripheral blood. These TCRs come from a man aged 50 or older with active COVID-19.

J is TRBJ1-4 and V is TRBV18, with TRBD1 identical over 7 bases. CDR1 and CDR2 (germline): KGHSH, LQKENI. V trimming: 6 bases; J trimming: 0 bases; junction bases outside the gene matches: 7. This CDR3 comprises 16 residues. The CDR3 nucleotides read TGTGCCAGCTCCCCCCGGACAGGTGCAACTAATGAAAAACTGTTTTTT. This encodes CASSPRTGATNEKLFF.

The V call is TRBV5-6, the J call TRBJ2-1, with D hard to call. The CDR3 spans 15 residues. V lost 0 bases and J 1 base, leaving 8 bases between the germline ends. Per the germline V gene, CDR1 is SGHDT and CDR2 is YYEEEE. CDR3 coding DNA: TGTGCCAGCAGCTTGGGCGGATTGTCCTACAATGAGCAGTTCTTC. It yields the protein CASSLGGLSYNEQFF.

CDR3 sequence: CSASGGGSGRWQETQYF. Written as DNA, the CDR3 is TGCAGTGCTAGTGGGGGGGGTAGCGGGAGGTGGCAAGAGACCCAGTACTTC. This chain uses TRBV20-1 with TRBJ2-5; 10 nucleotides align to TRBD2. The CDR3 has 17 residues. Germline assignment: CDR1 DFQATT and CDR2 SNEGSKA (reference sequence). The ends lost 3 bases at V and 2 bases at J; junction bases unmatched: 12.

The chain employs TRBV18 and TRBJ2-7; 7 nucleotides align to TRBD2. After removal of 2 bases from V and 0 bases from J, the junction contained 1 base not matched to a gene. The length of the CDR3 is 14 residues. The germline V gene has CDR1 KGHSH and CDR2 LQKENI. CDR3 residues: CASSPGGSSYEQYF. The CDR3 nucleotides read TGTGCCAGCTCACCAGGCGGGAGCTCCTACGAGCAGTACTTC.

The chain uses TRBV5-1 and TRBJ2-3, with TRBD2 matching 10 bases. The CDR3 extends over 14 amino acids. The V gene end was trimmed by 5 bases and the J gene end by 5 bases; junction bases not matched to a gene: 5. Germline CDR1 is SGHRS and CDR2 is YFSETQ. CDR3 protein: CASRDLAGEDTQYF. CDR3 DNA sequence: TGCGCCAGCAGGGACCTAGCGGGAGAAGATACGCAGTATTTT.

The chain is built from TRBV18 and TRBJ2-4; 10 nucleotides align to TRBD2. CDR3 length: 18 amino acids. Unmatched junction bases numbered 8, after V lost 3 bases and J lost 0 bases. CDR1 is KGHSH, CDR2 LQKENI, per germline. The CDR3 DNA reads as TGTGCCAGCTCACCGCCGGGACTAGCGAGCATAGCCAAAAACATTCAGTACTTC. It encodes CASSPPGLASIAKNIQYF.

The chain joins TRBV5-4 to TRBJ2-2; D may be TRBD2 (5 bases). The CDR3 totals 13 residues. Looked up from germline, CDR1 is SGHNT and CDR2 is YYREEE (reference sequence). V was trimmed by 7 bases and J by 1 base, leaving 8 bases between them. Here the CDR3 DNA reads TGTGCCAGCCGGGGTAGGAACACCGGGGAGCTGTTTTTT. It codes for CASRGRNTGELFF. Combining the CDR3 with reference TRBV5-4 and TRBJ2-2 gives the whole variable domain ETGVTQSPTHLIKTRGQQVTLRCSSQSGHNTVSWYQQALGQGPQFIFQYYREEENGRGNFPPRFSGLQFPNYSSELNVNALELDDSALYLCASRGRNTGELFFGEGSRLTVL.

The rearrangement joins TRBV11-2 to TRBJ1-3; D gene uncertain. Trimming took 1 base from V and 14 from J, leaving 9 bases between them. The CDR3 sequence is 11 residues long. Per the germline V gene, CDR1 is SGHAT and CDR2 is FQNNGV. CDR3 nucleotide sequence: TGTGCCAGCAGCTTAGGGGCTTTCGTATATTTT. This codes for CASSLGAFVYF.

This chain connects TRBV4-1 to TRBJ2-1; TRBD1 might be the D (6 bases). The CDR3 runs 18 residues. The germline V gene encodes CDR1 MGHRA and CDR2 YSYEKL. The V gene lost 4 bases and the J gene lost 7 bases, with 26 bases spanning the gap. CDR3 sequence reads: CASSPTLISGTIANEQFF. CDR3 bases: TGCGCCAGCAGCCCAACTCTAATATCCGGGACAATTGCGAATGAGCAGTTCTTC.

The genes are TRBV2 and TRBJ2-3, with 9 bases aligning to TRBD1. Trimming took 4 bases from V and 0 from J; bases not matched to a gene: 8. CDR1 is SNHLY and CDR2 is FYNNEI in the germline V gene. This CDR3 region has 17 residues. The CDR3, as DNA: TGTGCCAGCAGTGGACAGGGGGGCCGCCATAGCACAGATACGCAGTATTTT. Residues: CASSGQGGRHSTDTQYF.

This chain links TRBV2 with TRBJ2-5; TRBD2 matches 13 bases. CDR3 length equals 15 residues. CDR1 is SNHLY, CDR2 FYNNEI, per germline. The junction had 4 bases not matched to a gene; V was cut back by 5 bases and J by 4 bases. CDR3 in DNA: TGTGCCAGCAGTTGGGGACTAGCGGGGTTAGAGACCCAGTACTTC. Its protein is CASSWGLAGLETQYF.

The chain couples TRBV9 to TRBJ2-7; tentative D call: TRBD2 (6 bases). The V end was cut by 0 bases, the J end by 5 bases, with 18 bases between. Germline V gene lookup returns CDR1 SGDLS and CDR2 YYNGEE. The length of the CDR3 is 16 residues. This CDR3 reads CASSVASTRGQHEQYF. The CDR3 region has the DNA TGTGCCAGCAGCGTAGCTTCGACTAGAGGTCAACACGAGCAGTACTTC.

This chain links TRBV6-5 with TRBJ1-3; possibly TRBD1 for D (5 bases). Germline assignment: CDR1 MNHEY and CDR2 SVGAGI. V lost 4 bases, J lost 3 bases, and 16 bases lay in between. The CDR3 length is 16 residues. The CDR3 region is CASSSPGRAYGNTIYF. The CDR3 DNA reads TGTGCCAGCAGTTCCCCCGGCAGGGCGTATGGAAACACCATATATTTT.

The chain carries TRBV9 and TRBJ2-7, with 8 bases fitting TRBD1. The CDR3 runs 15 residues. With 0 bases clipped from V and 5 bases from J, the junction kept 7 bases outside the gene matches. Germline CDR1 SGDLS, CDR2 YYNGEE. The CDR3 DNA reads as TGTGCCAGCAGCGTAGAACCAGACAGGGGTAACGAGCAGTACTTC. Its protein product is CASSVEPDRGNEQYF. The variable domain in full, completed from reference TRBV9 and TRBJ2-7, reads DSGVTQTPKHLITATGQRVTLRCSPRSGDLSVYWYQQSLDQGLQFLIQYYNGEERAKGNILERFSAQQFPDLHSELNLSSLELGDSALYFCASSVEPDRGNEQYFGPGTRLTVT.

The chain couples TRBV7-8 to TRBJ1-2; 7 nucleotides align to TRBD1. Trimming at V came to 5 bases and at J to 8 bases, leaving 14 bases not matched to a gene. CDR1 is SGHVS, CDR2 FQNEAQ, per germline. The CDR3 extends over 15 amino acids. CDR3: CASSNPGQRSWGYTF. Here the CDR3 DNA reads TGTGCCAGCAGCAACCCGGGACAGAGGTCTTGGGGCTACACCTTC. Looking up the rest from reference TRBV7-8 and TRBJ1-2 gives the full variable domain: GAGVSQSPRYKVAKRGQDVALRCDPISGHVSLFWYQQALGQGPEFLTYFQNEAQLDKSGLPSDRFFAERPEGSVSTLKIQRTQQEDSAVYLCASSNPGQRSWGYTFGSGTRLTVV.

The chain has TRBV6-5 and TRBJ2-7; 7 nucleotides match TRBD2. This CDR3 is built from 14 residues. Germline CDR1 MNHEY, CDR2 SVGAGI. J was trimmed by 3 bases and V by 7 bases; bases with no gene match: 9. The CDR3 nucleotides are TGTGCCAGCAAGGGCGGGAGCCGCTACTACGAGCAGTACGTC. Translating gives CASKGGSRYYEQYV.

The chain employs TRBV11-3 and TRBJ2-1; 7 nucleotides agree with TRBD2. Germline CDR1 and CDR2: SGHNT and YENEEA. Germline trimming cut 4 bases from V and 4 bases from J; bases unmatched to any gene: 7. This CDR3 comprises 15 residues. The DNA of the CDR3 is TGTGCCAGCAGCTCCGTAGCGGGTTCTTACAATGAGCAGTTCTTC. Translating it yields CASSSVAGSYNEQFF.